These T cell receptor beta chains were read from a single sample in a study of cytomegalovirus exposure and HLA in healthy donors. The repertoire was sequenced with immunoSEQ multiplex PCR; TCRdb's copy has only in-frame clones and lacks some. The top ten hold around 1.6% of the sample, which has around 140,000 clones, approximately 70% seen once. Sequencing input: PBMCs. Receptor source: a young woman in good health and CMV-seronegative. Each CDR3 is given with its conserved first and last residue. The D gene is left open where the match is weak. Some rows mark clone size as missing; the rest say once, few, many or name a class of expanded clone.

j_call	v_call	clone_size	d_call	cdr3_nt	cdr3_aa
TRBJ2-3	TRBV6-1	NA	NA	TGTGCCAGCAGTCGTATGGCTGATACGCAGTATTTT	CASSRMADTQYF
TRBJ1-1	TRBV15	NA	NA	TGTGCCACCAGCCACCAGATGAACACTGAAGCTTTCTTT	CATSHQMNTEAFF
TRBJ2-1	TRBV11-3	NA	TRBD2	TGTGCCAGCAGCCGCACGGGACTAGCGGGAAATGAGCAGTTCTTC	CASSRTGLAGNEQFF
TRBJ1-3	TRBV7-2	NA	TRBD1	TGTGCCAGCAGCTTAGGGCGAGGGGGCGGAAACACCATATATTTT	CASSLGRGGGNTIYF
TRBJ1-5	TRBV2	NA	NA	TGTGCCACTGGTCTCCAGGGTAATAATCAGCCCCAGCATTTT	CATGLQGNNQPQHF
TRBJ2-1	TRBV4-2	NA	NA	TGTGCCAGCAGCCAAGATTCAGGGGGGAATGAGCAGTTCTTC	CASSQDSGGNEQFF
TRBJ1-2	TRBV7-2	NA	NA	TGTGCCAGCAGCTTAGCGCGGGACGGCTACACCTTC	CASSLARDGYTF
TRBJ1-5	TRBV27	few	NA	TGTGCCAGCAGCCTAGACCCACTAAATCAGCCCCAGCATTTT	CASSLDPLNQPQHF
TRBJ2-3	TRBV18	few	NA	TGTGCCAGCTCACCCCCCGGAGCAGATACGCAGTATTTT	CASSPPGADTQYF
TRBJ2-3	TRBV6-5	NA	NA	TGTGCCAGCAGTTCAGGGGTCCGCACAGATACGCAGTATTTT	CASSSGVRTDTQYF
TRBJ2-7	TRBV4-2	few	NA	TGTGCCAGCAGCCAAGATAGAGGGGGCTCCTACGAGCAGTACTTC	CASSQDRGGSYEQYF
TRBJ2-2	TRBV2	NA	TRBD1	TGTGCCAGCGGCGAACAGGGGGCCGGGGAGCTGTTTTTT	CASGEQGAGELFF
TRBJ2-2	TRBV30	NA	NA	TGTGCCTGGACCAGTTCCGGGGAGCTGTTTTTT	CAWTSSGELFF
TRBJ1-6	TRBV27	few	NA	TGTGCCAGCAGGGGCAGTGGGAATTCACCCCTCCACTTT	CASRGSGNSPLHF
TRBJ2-5	TRBV6-5	NA	NA	TGTGCCAGCAGACCCTACGACGGGTACCAAGAGACCCAGTACTTC	CASRPYDGYQETQYF
TRBJ1-2	TRBV7-2	NA	NA	TGTGCCAGCAGCTTAGGGGTGGACAGAGCTAACTATGGCTACACCTTC	CASSLGVDRANYGYTF
TRBJ2-1	TRBV7-9	NA	NA	TGTGCCAGCAGCTTCCGAAGCGGCCCCTCCTACAATGAGCAGTTCTTC	CASSFRSGPSYNEQFF
TRBJ1-5	TRBV10-3	NA	NA	TGTGCCATCAGTGAGCCGAGTAGGGGCACGGGCAATCAGCCCCAGCATTTT	CAISEPSRGTGNQPQHF
TRBJ2-3	TRBV10-1	few	TRBD2	TGCGCCAGCAGTGACTCGACGGCGGGGGGTTTAGATACGCAGTATTTT	CASSDSTAGGLDTQYF
TRBJ2-1	TRBV7-2	NA	TRBD2	TGTGCCAGCAGCGAATGGGAGGGCCGCTACAATGAGCAGTTCTTC	CASSEWEGRYNEQFF
TRBJ2-1	TRBV7-9	NA	TRBD2	TGTGCCAGCAGCTTAGAACCGACTAGCGTGTTCGAGCAGTTCTTC	CASSLEPTSVFEQFF
TRBJ2-2	TRBV5-4	NA	NA	TGTGCCAGCAGCTTGGAGGGGGGAGGGACCGGGGAGCTGTTTTTT	CASSLEGGGTGELFF
TRBJ1-1	TRBV10-3	NA	NA	TGTGCCATCTCTCTCGCAGGAAACACTGAAGCTTTCTTT	CAISLAGNTEAFF
TRBJ2-5	TRBV6-6	NA	TRBD2	TGTGCCAGCAGTTACGGCCAGCGGGGGGGCCGAGAGACCCAGTACTTC	CASSYGQRGGRETQYF
TRBJ1-1	TRBV14	once	NA	TGTGCCAGCAGCCAACCCCGGCGGCCTCCGAACACTGAAGCTTTCTTT	CASSQPRRPPNTEAFF
TRBJ1-2	TRBV5-4	NA	NA	TGTGCCAGCAGCCAGGCTATCGGGATTGTCAACTATGGCTACACCTTC	CASSQAIGIVNYGYTF
TRBJ2-7	TRBV7-3	NA	TRBD1	TGTGCCAGCAGCTTGGCAGGGGGCTACGAGCAGTACTTC	CASSLAGGYEQYF
TRBJ1-2	TRBV9	NA	NA	TGTGCCAGCAGTCAGGAGGGGGGGGGAACCTATGGCTACACCTTC	CASSQEGGGTYGYTF
TRBJ2-1	TRBV6-1	NA	TRBD2	TGTGCCAGCAGTGAGGGGACTAGCTACAATGAGCAGTTCTTC	CASSEGTSYNEQFF
TRBJ1-4	TRBV6-6	few	TRBD1	TGTGCCAGCAGCTCACAGGGGGCATTTGAAAAACTGTTTTTT	CASSSQGAFEKLFF
TRBJ2-3	TRBV7-6	NA	NA	TGTGCCAGCAGTTGGGGGCGCTCAGCGGATACGCAGTATTTT	CASSWGRSADTQYF
TRBJ2-3	TRBV28	NA	NA	TGTGCCAGCAGTTCAGGGGCAGATACGCAGTATTTT	CASSSGADTQYF
TRBJ2-2	TRBV19	NA	TRBD1	TGTGCCAGTAGTGTTACCGGGACAGGGGGCACCGGGGAGCTGTTTTTT	CASSVTGTGGTGELFF
TRBJ2-5	TRBV7-9	NA	TRBD2	TGTGCCAGCAGCTCAGGGACTAGCGGGGTTGGGGAGACCCAGTACTTC	CASSSGTSGVGETQYF
TRBJ1-3	TRBV30	NA	NA	TGTGCCTGGACCAGGGTCTCTGGAAACACCATATATTTT	CAWTRVSGNTIYF
TRBJ1-5	TRBV27	once	NA	TGTGCCAGCAGCCCCCTCAGGGAGGGTTGGTCACTAAATCAGCCCCAGCATTTT	CASSPLREGWSLNQPQHF
TRBJ2-7	TRBV2	NA	NA	TGTGCCAGCAGAAGGCGGGATTACGAGCAGTACTTC	CASRRRDYEQYF
TRBJ2-6	TRBV7-3	NA	NA	TGTGCCAGCAGCTTCGGGGTCTCTGGGGCCAACGTCCTGACTTTC	CASSFGVSGANVLTF
TRBJ1-1	TRBV9	NA	NA	TGTGCCAGCAGCGTAGGGGCAGTTATGAACACTGAAGCTTTCTTT	CASSVGAVMNTEAFF
TRBJ2-1	TRBV11-3	NA	TRBD2	TGTGCCAGCAGCTTGGGCGGGAGGGATGAGCAGTTCTTC	CASSLGGRDEQFF
TRBJ2-2	TRBV18	NA	TRBD1	TGTGCCAGCTCACCCGGGACAGGGAGCGCGAACACCGGGGAGCTGTTTTTT	CASSPGTGSANTGELFF